This paragraph reports one TCR beta chain. Its antigen is not known. The data are from a study of cytomegalovirus exposure and HLA in healthy donors. Looking at the study overall: An early data release held tens of millions of unique TCRs from HLA-typed donors.

Both 60 Vbeta primers and 13 Jbeta primers went into the PCR. Per the authors' pipeline: Approximately 11 million of 75 million to 85 million unique TCR beta chains were shared, per a later count. Profiled with immunoSEQ multiplex PCR; TCRdb holds only in-frame clones, not every one. D and trimming come from the DNA, and the V and J calls and clone size come from that table. The table lists about 150,000 clones, about 70% of them singletons, with around 9.3% in the top ten. Trimming cost V 6 bases and J 4 bases; bases outside gene matches: 14. The CDR3 is 17 amino acids. Germline CDR1 MDHEN, CDR2 SYDVKM. Study outcomes and limitations: A highly shared variant cluster was judged a likely technical artifact. It was about 150 TCR beta chains that were listed as cytomegalovirus-associated.

The TCR was taken from a man aged 30 to 45 in good health and CMV-seropositive. Material for sequencing was PBMCs. The chain uses TRBV28 and TRBJ2-3; 9 bases line up with TRBD2. The CDR3 region is CASRVREDSGRSDTQYF. The CDR3 DNA reads as TGTGCCAGCAGGGTGAGGGAGGATAGCGGGAGATCAGATACGCAGTATTTT.